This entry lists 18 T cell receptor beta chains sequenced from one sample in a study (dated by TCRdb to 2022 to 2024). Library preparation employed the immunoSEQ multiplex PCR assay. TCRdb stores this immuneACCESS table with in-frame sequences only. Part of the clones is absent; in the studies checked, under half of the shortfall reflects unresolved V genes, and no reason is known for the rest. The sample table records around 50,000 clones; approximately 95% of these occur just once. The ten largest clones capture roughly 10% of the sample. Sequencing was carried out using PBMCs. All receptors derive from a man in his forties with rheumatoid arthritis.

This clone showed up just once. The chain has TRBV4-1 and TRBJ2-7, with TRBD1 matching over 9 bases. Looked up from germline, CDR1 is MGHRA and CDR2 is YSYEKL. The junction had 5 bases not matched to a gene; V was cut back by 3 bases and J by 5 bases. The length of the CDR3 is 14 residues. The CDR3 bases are TGCGCCAGCAGCCACCAGACAGGGGGGAACGAGCAGTACTTC. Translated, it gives CASSHQTGGNEQYF.

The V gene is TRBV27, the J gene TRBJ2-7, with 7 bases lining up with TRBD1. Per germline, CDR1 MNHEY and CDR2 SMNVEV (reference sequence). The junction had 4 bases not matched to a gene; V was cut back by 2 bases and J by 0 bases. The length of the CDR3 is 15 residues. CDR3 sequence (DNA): TGTGCCAGCAGTTTAAGCGGACAGGTCTCCTACGAGCAGTACTTC. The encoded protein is CASSLSGQVSYEQYF.

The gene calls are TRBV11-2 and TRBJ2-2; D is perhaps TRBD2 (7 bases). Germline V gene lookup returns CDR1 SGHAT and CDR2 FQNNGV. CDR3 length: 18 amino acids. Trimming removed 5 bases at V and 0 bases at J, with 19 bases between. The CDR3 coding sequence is TGTGCCAGCAGCCACCGGGGGGCGCAGTATGCGAACACCGGGGAGCTGTTTTTT. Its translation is CASSHRGAQYANTGELFF.

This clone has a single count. DNA for the CDR3: TGTGCCACCGCAGAGAACACTGAAGCTTTCTTT. Its protein product is CATAENTEAFF. The chain recombines TRBV10-3 with TRBJ1-1; D gene unclear. From germline, CDR1 is ENHRY and CDR2 SYGVKD. The CDR3 is 11 amino acids. With 10 bases removed from V and 1 base from J, the gap between germline ends came to 7 bases.

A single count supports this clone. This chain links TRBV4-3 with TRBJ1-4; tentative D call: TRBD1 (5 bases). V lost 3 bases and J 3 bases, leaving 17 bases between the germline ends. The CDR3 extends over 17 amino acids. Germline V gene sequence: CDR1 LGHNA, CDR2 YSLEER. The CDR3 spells CASSQGPSMSSNEKLFF. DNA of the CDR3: TGCGCCAGCAGCCAGGGACCTTCGATGAGTTCTAATGAAAAACTGTTTTTT.

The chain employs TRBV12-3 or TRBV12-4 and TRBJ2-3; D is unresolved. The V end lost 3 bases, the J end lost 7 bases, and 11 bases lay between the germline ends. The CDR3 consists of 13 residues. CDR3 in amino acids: CASSLATLYTQYF. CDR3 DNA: TGTGCCAGCAGTTTGGCAACTCTGTATACGCAGTATTTT.

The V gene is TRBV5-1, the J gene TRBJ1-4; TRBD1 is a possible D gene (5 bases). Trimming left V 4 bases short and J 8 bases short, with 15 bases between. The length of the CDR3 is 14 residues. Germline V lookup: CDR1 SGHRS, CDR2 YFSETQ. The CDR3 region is CASSPGPPKEKLFF. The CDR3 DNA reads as TGCGCCAGCAGCCCGGGGCCCCCGAAGGAAAAACTGTTTTTT.

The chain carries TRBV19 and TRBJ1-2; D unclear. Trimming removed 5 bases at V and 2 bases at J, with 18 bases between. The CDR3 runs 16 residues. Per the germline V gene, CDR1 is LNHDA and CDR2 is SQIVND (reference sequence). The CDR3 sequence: CASSREGQSTNYGYTF. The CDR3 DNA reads TGTGCCAGTAGTCGGGAGGGCCAGTCAACCAACTATGGCTACACCTTC.

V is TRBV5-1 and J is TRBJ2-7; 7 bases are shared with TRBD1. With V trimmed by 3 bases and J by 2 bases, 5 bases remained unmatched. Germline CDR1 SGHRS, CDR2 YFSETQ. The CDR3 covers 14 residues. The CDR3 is CASSSGGNTYEQYF. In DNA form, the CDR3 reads TGCGCCAGCAGCTCAGGGGGAAATACCTACGAGCAGTACTTC.

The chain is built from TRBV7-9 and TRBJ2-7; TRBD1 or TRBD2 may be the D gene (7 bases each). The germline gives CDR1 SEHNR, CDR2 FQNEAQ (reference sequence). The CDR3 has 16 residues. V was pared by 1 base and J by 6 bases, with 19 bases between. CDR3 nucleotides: TGTGCCAGCAGCTTAGGATGGGAGGGGGCGCTTGGCGAGCAGTACTTC. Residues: CASSLGWEGALGEQYF. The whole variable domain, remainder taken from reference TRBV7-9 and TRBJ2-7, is DTGVSQNPRHKITKRGQNVTFRCDPISEHNRLYWYRQTLGQGPEFLTYFQNEAQLEKSRLLSDRFSAERPKGSFSTLEIQRTEQGDSAMYLCASSLGWEGALGEQYFGPGTRLTVT.

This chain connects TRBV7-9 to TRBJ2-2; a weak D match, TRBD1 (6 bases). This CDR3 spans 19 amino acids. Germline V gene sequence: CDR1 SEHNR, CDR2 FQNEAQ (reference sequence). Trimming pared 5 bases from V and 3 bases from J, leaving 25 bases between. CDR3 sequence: CASSQPEQGWDGDTGELFF. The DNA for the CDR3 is TGTGCCAGCAGCCAGCCCGAACAGGGATGGGACGGGGACACCGGGGAGCTGTTTTTT.

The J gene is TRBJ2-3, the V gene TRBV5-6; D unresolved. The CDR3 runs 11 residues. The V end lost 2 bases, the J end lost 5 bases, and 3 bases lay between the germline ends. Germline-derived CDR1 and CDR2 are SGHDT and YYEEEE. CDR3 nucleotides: TGTGCCAGCAGCTTCAGAGATACGCAGTATTTT. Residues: CASSFRDTQYF.

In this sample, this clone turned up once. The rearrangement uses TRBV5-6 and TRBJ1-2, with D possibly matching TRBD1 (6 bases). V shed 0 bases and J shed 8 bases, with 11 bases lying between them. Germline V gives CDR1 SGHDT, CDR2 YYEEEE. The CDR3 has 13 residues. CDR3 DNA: TGTGCCAGCAGCTTGGACAGGGCCCTCGGCTACACCTTC. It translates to CASSLDRALGYTF.

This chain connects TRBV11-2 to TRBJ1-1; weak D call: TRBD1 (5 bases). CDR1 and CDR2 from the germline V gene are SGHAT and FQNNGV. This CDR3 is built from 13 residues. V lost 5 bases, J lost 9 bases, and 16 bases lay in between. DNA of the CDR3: TGTGCCAGCAGCCTCGGGGGGTCCCCGAAAGCTTTCTTT. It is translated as CASSLGGSPKAFF. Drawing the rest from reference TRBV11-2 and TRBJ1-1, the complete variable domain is EAGVAQSPRYKIIEKRQSVAFWCNPISGHATLYWYQQILGQGPKLLIQFQNNGVVDDSQLPKDRFSAERLKGVDSTLKIQPAKLEDSAVYLCASSLGGSPKAFFGQGTRLTVV.

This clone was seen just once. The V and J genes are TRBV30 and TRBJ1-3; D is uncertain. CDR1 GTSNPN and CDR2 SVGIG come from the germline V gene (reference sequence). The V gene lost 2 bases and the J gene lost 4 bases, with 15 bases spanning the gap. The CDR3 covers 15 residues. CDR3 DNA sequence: TGTGCCTGGAGTACGTACAACGATTGGGGAAACACCATATATTTT. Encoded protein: CAWSTYNDWGNTIYF.

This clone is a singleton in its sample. The CDR3, as DNA: TGTGCCAGCAGTTTGCTGGTAGGCGGGGAGCTGTTTTTT. Encoded protein: CASSLLVGGELFF. J is TRBJ2-2 and V is TRBV28; unclear D gene. In germline, CDR1 is MDHEN, CDR2 SYDVKM. The CDR3 has 13 residues. Trimming took off 3 bases at V and 7 bases at J, with 9 bases between the two ends.

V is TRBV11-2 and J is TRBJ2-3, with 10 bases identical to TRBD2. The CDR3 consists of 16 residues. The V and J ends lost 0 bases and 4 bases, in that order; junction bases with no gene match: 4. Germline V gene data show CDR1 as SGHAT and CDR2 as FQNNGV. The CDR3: CASSLEGAGGADTQYF. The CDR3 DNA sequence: TGTGCCAGCAGCTTAGAAGGAGCGGGAGGGGCAGATACGCAGTATTTT.

Here the CDR3 DNA reads TGTGCCAGCAGCCCCAGAAAGACTAGCTTTGAAGCTTTCTTT. Translating gives CASSPRKTSFEAFF. The chain combines TRBV6-5 with TRBJ1-1; D is ambiguous. Germline values: CDR1 MNHEY, CDR2 SVGAGI. The CDR3 is 14 amino acids. Between the trimmed V and J ends, which lost 6 bases and 7 bases, there was a span of 18 bases.